This T cell receptor beta chain emerged from a study of cytomegalovirus exposure and HLA in healthy donors. 60 Vbeta and 13 Jbeta primers were used in PCR. The data were produced by immunoSEQ multiplex PCR, yet TCRdb's version contains in-frame clones alone and is incomplete. The sample includes 150,000 to 200,000 clones, 55% to 80% of them seen just once. The specimen was PBMCs. This clonotype was obtained from a woman aged 18-29 years in good health and CMV-seropositive.

CDR3 residues: CASSRGEKLFF. The CDR3 DNA is TGTGCCAGCAGCCGGGGGGAAAAACTGTTTTTT. The J gene is TRBJ1-4, the V gene TRBV11-2, with D possibly matching TRBD1 (5 bases). The V gene lost 5 bases and the J gene lost 8 bases, with 6 bases spanning the gap. Per the germline V gene, CDR1 is SGHAT and CDR2 is FQNNGV. This CDR3 comprises 11 residues. Full variable domain (remainder filled in from reference TRBV11-2 and TRBJ1-4): EAGVAQSPRYKIIEKRQSVAFWCNPISGHATLYWYQQILGQGPKLLIQFQNNGVVDDSQLPKDRFSAERLKGVDSTLKIQPAKLEDSAVYLCASSRGEKLFFGSGTQLSVL.